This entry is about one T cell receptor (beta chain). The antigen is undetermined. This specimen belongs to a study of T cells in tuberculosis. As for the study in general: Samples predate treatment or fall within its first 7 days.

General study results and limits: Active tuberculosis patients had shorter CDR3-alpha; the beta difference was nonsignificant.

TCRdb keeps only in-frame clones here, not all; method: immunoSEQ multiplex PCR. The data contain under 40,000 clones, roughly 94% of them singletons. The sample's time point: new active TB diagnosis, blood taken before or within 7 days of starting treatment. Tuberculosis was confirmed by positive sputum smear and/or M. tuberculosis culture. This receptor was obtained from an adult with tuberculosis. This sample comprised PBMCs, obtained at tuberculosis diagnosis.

The CDR3 here is CASGLVPYTPNPGYTF. For the CDR3, the DNA is TGTGCTAGTGGTTTGGTACCTTACACGCCGAATCCTGGCTACACCTTC. J is TRBJ1-2 and V is TRBV12-5; D is unresolved. The CDR3 contains 16 residues. The V gene lost 0 bases and the J gene lost 7 bases, with 18 bases spanning the gap. The germline V gene has CDR1 LGHNT and CDR2 FRNRAP.